This is a list of T cell receptor beta chains from one sample in a study of T cell changes during pregnancy in multiple sclerosis. Profiling relied on immunoSEQ multiplex PCR, and the TCRdb table lists in-frame clones only, not all of them. The sample holds roughly 74,000 clones; approximately 86% are singletons and the top ten take approximately 3.4%. Sequencing was performed on peripheral blood, taken before pregnancy. The receptors stem from a female donor with multiple sclerosis, enrolled in a pregnancy study. Both conserved end residues are part of each CDR3. The order of the fields is D gene, V gene, J gene, clone size, CDR3 DNA, CDR3 protein. The D gene is left open where the match is weak. The size entry is marked missing in some rows and otherwise reads once, few, many or a size class.

-,TRBV5-1,TRBJ2-7,-,TGCGCCAGCAGCTTGGACAGACGCTCCTACGAGCAGTACTTC,CASSLDRRSYEQYF
-,TRBV30,TRBJ2-1,-,TGTGCCTGGAGTCCTCTCTACAATGAGCAGTTCTTC,CAWSPLYNEQFF
TRBD1,TRBV29-1,TRBJ2-7,-,TGCAGCGTTCTACAGGGGGTCTACGAGCAGTACTTC,CSVLQGVYEQYF
-,TRBV6-1,TRBJ2-7,once,TGTGCCAGCAGTGATCAACAGGGCTGGGGCCCTAACGAGCAGTACTTC,CASSDQQGWGPNEQYF
TRBD1,TRBV5-1,TRBJ2-7,-,TGCGCCAGCAGCTTACGGGACAGCTACGAGCAGTACTTC,CASSLRDSYEQYF
-,TRBV9,TRBJ1-1,-,TGTGCCAGCAGAGCTCAAGTTGGGCTCCCTGAAGCTTTCTTT,CASRAQVGLPEAFF
-,TRBV6-1,TRBJ1-5,-,TGTGCCAGCAGTGAGCGGGGGTCAGTTCAGCCCCAGCATTTT,CASSERGSVQPQHF
TRBD1,TRBV11-2,TRBJ1-1,-,TGTGCCAGCAGCCTCTTACAGGGGACTGAAGCTTTCTTT,CASSLLQGTEAFF
-,TRBV7-7,TRBJ2-7,-,TGTGCCAGCAGCTTACAGGTTTCATTTGAGCAGTACTTC,CASSLQVSFEQYF
-,TRBV19,TRBJ1-5,-,TGTGCCAGTAGTGCCGGACAAAAAAATCAGCCCCAGCATTTT,CASSAGQKNQPQHF
TRBD1,TRBV4-2,TRBJ1-2,-,TGTGCCAGCAGCCAAATCAGAGGACAGGAAGATCCTGATTATGGCTACACCTTC,CASSQIRGQEDPDYGYTF
-,TRBV23-1,TRBJ1-2,-,TGCGCCAGCAGTCAAAGAGGCGGGTCTCCTAACTATGGCTACACCTTC,CASSQRGGSPNYGYTF
-,TRBV6-5,TRBJ1-1,-,TGTGCCAGCAGTTACAGGCGGGGAAACACTGAAGCTTTCTTT,CASSYRRGNTEAFF
-,TRBV19,TRBJ2-7,once,TGTGCCAGTAGAGATGGGGGACTGGCTGAGAAGGAGCAGTACTTC,CASRDGGLAEKEQYF
-,TRBV5-1,TRBJ2-7,few,TGCGCCAGCAGCTTTGGCGGAGGAGCCTACGAGCAGTACTTC,CASSFGGGAYEQYF
-,TRBV7-9,TRBJ2-3,-,TGTGCCAGCAGCCGACAGACAGATACGCAGTATTTT,CASSRQTDTQYF
-,TRBV6-6,TRBJ1-3,-,TGTGCCAGCAGTTACTCGGCAGGGTCCGGAGGAAACACCATATATTTT,CASSYSAGSGGNTIYF
-,TRBV7-2,TRBJ1-2,-,TGTGCCAGCAACCGATGGGGGGGATTCTCTGGCTACACCTTC,CASNRWGGFSGYTF
TRBD2,TRBV19,TRBJ2-2,-,TGTGCCAGTAGTCTAACGGTGGGACTAGCGGGAGTATGGCGGGGCCCCGGGGAGCTGTTTTTT,CASSLTVGLAGVWRGPGELFF
-,TRBV6-5,TRBJ1-3,-,TGTGCCAGCGCAGGCTCTGGAAACACCATATATTTT,CASAGSGNTIYF
TRBD1,TRBV6-1,TRBJ1-1,few,TGTGCCAGCAGTGGGGGGCAGGGGGGAGTGGGCACTGAAGCTTTCTTT,CASSGGQGGVGTEAFF
TRBD2,TRBV6-6,TRBJ2-1,-,TGTGCCAGCAGTTACAAGGTAGCGGGGGGCAATGAGCAGTTCTTC,CASSYKVAGGNEQFF
-,TRBV4-3,TRBJ1-1,-,TGCGCCAGCAGCCAAGACACAGGGATGGGGACTGAAGCTTTCTTT,CASSQDTGMGTEAFF
-,TRBV11-2,TRBJ1-5,-,TGTGCCAGCAGCTTGGGGGGGGTCAATCAGCCCCAGCATTTT,CASSLGGVNQPQHF
TRBD1,TRBV9,TRBJ2-7,-,TGTGCCAGCAGCTTCGAACAGGGGGCCGAGCAGTACTTC,CASSFEQGAEQYF
TRBD2,TRBV7-7,TRBJ2-7,once,TGTGCCAGCAGCTCCGGGACTAGCGGTCTTGACGAGCAGTACTTC,CASSSGTSGLDEQYF
-,TRBV27,TRBJ2-7,-,TGTGCCAGCAGTTTATGGGGGGGCGGGAGCGAGCAGTACTTC,CASSLWGGGSEQYF
TRBD1,TRBV18,TRBJ1-2,-,TGTGCCAGCTCACCCTCCGGGACAGGGGTCCGTGGCTACACCTTC,CASSPSGTGVRGYTF
TRBD1,TRBV2,TRBJ1-1,-,TGTGCCAGTTACTTACAGGGGGCTGGCACTGAAGCTTTCTTT,CASYLQGAGTEAFF
TRBD1,TRBV7-2,TRBJ2-7,-,TGTGCCAGCAGCTTTGGGACAGGGCGATACGAGCAGTACTTC,CASSFGTGRYEQYF
TRBD2,TRBV7-2,TRBJ2-3,-,TGTGCCAGCAGACCTAGCGGGAGGGAAGATACGCAGTATTTT,CASRPSGREDTQYF
-,TRBV2,TRBJ1-1,-,TGTGCCAGCAGTGAATCTCGGGCTGAAGCTTTCTTT,CASSESRAEAFF
-,TRBV20-1,TRBJ2-1,-,TGCAGTCCAGGTAGACCCAATGAGCAGTTCTTC,CSPGRPNEQFF
TRBD1,TRBV29-1,TRBJ1-1,once,TGCAGCGCGGGGGGACAGGGGGTCACTGAAGCTTTCTTT,CSAGGQGVTEAFF
TRBD1,TRBV19,TRBJ2-3,-,TGTGCCAGTAGTATGACAGGGGGGGAAGATACGCAGTATTTT,CASSMTGGEDTQYF
TRBD1,TRBV27,TRBJ2-3,-,TGTGCCAGCAGTTCTATAGTGGGACAGACAGATACGCAGTATTTT,CASSSIVGQTDTQYF
TRBD1,TRBV6-5,TRBJ1-6,few,TGTGCCAGCAGTTACTCTAGGACAGGGGATTCACCCCTCCACTTT,CASSYSRTGDSPLHF
TRBD1,TRBV27,TRBJ2-7,-,TGTGCCAGCAGTTTAAGCGTCGGGACAGGGAGCGGCGAGCAGTACTTC,CASSLSVGTGSGEQYF
-,TRBV9,TRBJ1-4,-,TGTGCCAGCAGCGTATCGCCAGCAACTAATGAAAAACTGTTTTTT,CASSVSPATNEKLFF
-,TRBV15,TRBJ2-5,-,TGTGCCACCAGCACCCGTAGCGAGGAGACCCAGTACTTC,CATSTRSEETQYF
TRBD1,TRBV6-1,TRBJ2-3,-,TGTGCCGGACAGGCGACACGCACAGATACGCAGTATTTT,CAGQATRTDTQYF
TRBD1,TRBV7-6,TRBJ1-6,-,TGTGCCAGCAGCTTTGGGACAGGGAATTCACCCCTCCACTTT,CASSFGTGNSPLHF
-,TRBV19,TRBJ2-7,-,TGTGCCAGTAGTCGATACCGGGATTTTTCCTACGAGCAGTACTTC,CASSRYRDFSYEQYF
TRBD1,TRBV5-6,TRBJ1-2,-,TGTGCCAGCAGCCTGGGACAGGGTGGGGCTCGGTCCTATGGCTACACCTTC,CASSLGQGGARSYGYTF
TRBD1,TRBV4-1,TRBJ2-2,-,TGCGCCAGCAGCCAAAAACCGGGACAGGGGTATGAAGCCGGGGAGCTGTTTTTT,CASSQKPGQGYEAGELFF
TRBD1,TRBV27,TRBJ2-7,-,TGTGCCAGCAGTCCTATGCAGGGGGCGAAGGACGAGCAGTACTTC,CASSPMQGAKDEQYF